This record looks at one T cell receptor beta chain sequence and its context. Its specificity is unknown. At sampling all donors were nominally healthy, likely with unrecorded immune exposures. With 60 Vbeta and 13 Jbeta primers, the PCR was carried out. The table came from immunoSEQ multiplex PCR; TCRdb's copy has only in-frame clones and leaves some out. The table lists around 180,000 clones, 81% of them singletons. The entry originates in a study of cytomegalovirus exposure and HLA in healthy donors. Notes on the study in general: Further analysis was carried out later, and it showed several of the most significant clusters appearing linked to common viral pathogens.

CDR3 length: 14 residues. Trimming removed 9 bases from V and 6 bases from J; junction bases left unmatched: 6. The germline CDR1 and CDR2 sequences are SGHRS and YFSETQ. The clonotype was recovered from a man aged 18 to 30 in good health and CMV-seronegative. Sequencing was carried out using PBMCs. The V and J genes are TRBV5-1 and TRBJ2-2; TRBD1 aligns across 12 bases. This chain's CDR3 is CATSGQGAAGELFF. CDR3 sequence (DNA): TGCGCCACTTCGGGACAGGGGGCCGCCGGGGAGCTGTTTTTT.